The 7 T cell receptor beta chains reported below all come from one sample, sequenced in a study of shared clonotypes between healthy human individuals. Naive CD8 cells lacked CD45RO, underwent positive selection for CCR7 and left out terminally differentiated effector memory CD45RA+ cells. Only in-frame clones appear in the TCRdb table, and some are missing; sequencing was by immunoSEQ multiplex PCR. The sample yields about 2.1 million clones, 93% seen once. The sequencing input was naive CD8+ T cells from PBMCs. All receptors derive from a man between 18 and 35 years old in good health. Some clones in this sample may be carry-over from other donors' samples.

J is TRBJ1-5 and V is TRBV19, with 9 bases lining up with TRBD1. Trimming took 4 bases from V and 2 from J; bases not matched to a gene: 9. In germline, CDR1 is LNHDA, CDR2 SQIVND (reference sequence). The CDR3 extends over 17 amino acids. CDR3 sequence reads: CASSRLRDRDRNQPQHF. CDR3 sequence (DNA): TGTGCCAGTAGTAGACTCCGGGACAGGGATCGCAATCAGCCCCAGCATTTT.

In the case of this clone: At the DNA level, this CDR3 is encoded by other sequences in the same sample as well. This chain links TRBV7-9 with TRBJ2-7; D is ambiguous. The CDR3 is 14 amino acids. The germline V and J ends were trimmed by 1 base and 0 bases, with 7 bases remaining between them. CDR1 is SEHNR, CDR2 FQNEAQ, per germline (reference sequence). DNA for the CDR3: TGTGCCAGCAGCTTAGGAGGCAACTCCTACGAGCAGTACTTC. This translates into CASSLGGNSYEQYF.

J is TRBJ2-7 and V is TRBV7-9, with TRBD2 matching 10 bases. J was trimmed by 3 bases and V by 5 bases; bases with no gene match: 10. The CDR3 consists of 16 residues. Per germline, CDR1 SEHNR and CDR2 FQNEAQ (reference sequence). CDR3 sequence: CASSNGRLAGNYEQYF. CDR3 sequence (DNA): TGTGCCAGCAGCAACGGGAGACTAGCGGGCAACTACGAGCAGTACTTC.

The chain carries TRBV27 and TRBJ1-5; D may be TRBD1 (5 bases). Trimming stripped 3 bases from V and 6 bases from J, with 15 bases between. The CDR3 contains 15 residues. The germline V gene encodes CDR1 MNHEY and CDR2 SMNVEV (reference sequence). The CDR3 region has the DNA TGTGCCAGCAGTTTGGGTCAGGGTTTGGGTCAGCCCCAGCATTTT. It translates to CASSLGQGLGQPQHF.

The J gene is TRBJ2-3, the V gene TRBV5-1; TRBD2 might be the D (5 bases). Trimming took off 4 bases at V and 5 bases at J, with 20 bases between the two ends. The CDR3 covers 16 residues. Looked up from germline, CDR1 is SGHRS and CDR2 is YFSETQ. The CDR3 loop reads CASSPPMLGVEDTQYF. The DNA of the CDR3 is TGCGCCAGCAGCCCTCCTATGCTGGGAGTAGAAGATACGCAGTATTTT.

The chain couples TRBV29-1 to TRBJ1-5; unclear D gene. CDR1 is SQVTM, CDR2 ANQGSEA, per germline. V was cut by 6 bases and J by 0 bases, with 9 bases left in between. This CDR3 is 13 amino acids long. The CDR3 loop is CSVRVDSNQPQHF. As DNA, the CDR3 is TGCAGCGTGAGGGTAGATAGCAATCAGCCCCAGCATTTT.

This chain joins TRBV6-5 and TRBJ1-2; D remains unclear. V was trimmed by 0 bases and J by 2 bases, leaving 4 bases between them. Per germline, CDR1 MNHEY and CDR2 SVGAGI. This CDR3 has 13 residues. CDR3 nucleotide sequence: TGTGCCAGCAGTTACTCGAACAACTATGGCTACACCTTC. It is translated as CASSYSNNYGYTF.